This TCR beta chain appears in the sequencing data of a study of response to subunit inactivated influenza vaccine. General study points: A suggestion made by the authors is that each seasonal influenza vaccination recruits few new T cells.

The CDR3 has 15 amino acids. V gave up 0 bases and J gave up 9 bases, with 18 bases separating them. Germline V gene lookup returns CDR1 SGHRS and CDR2 YFSETQ. In this sample, this clonotype turned up once. Its antigen is undetermined. TCRdb called the RT-PCR reads again in MiXCR, with one record for every CDR3 protein. In the table there are about 780,000 distinct CDR3 sequences, about a fifth of which are singletons. The sample consisted of PBMCs from blood, taken about 5 days after vaccination. The receptor comes from a man between 50 and 59 years old who received an inactivated influenza vaccine. J is TRBJ2-5 and V is TRBV5-1; D may match TRBD1 or TRBD2 (6 bases each). Here the CDR3 DNA reads TGCGCCAGCAGCTTGGGACAGGTTCGTAGGGAGGCCCAGTACTTC. It codes for CASSLGQVRREAQYF.